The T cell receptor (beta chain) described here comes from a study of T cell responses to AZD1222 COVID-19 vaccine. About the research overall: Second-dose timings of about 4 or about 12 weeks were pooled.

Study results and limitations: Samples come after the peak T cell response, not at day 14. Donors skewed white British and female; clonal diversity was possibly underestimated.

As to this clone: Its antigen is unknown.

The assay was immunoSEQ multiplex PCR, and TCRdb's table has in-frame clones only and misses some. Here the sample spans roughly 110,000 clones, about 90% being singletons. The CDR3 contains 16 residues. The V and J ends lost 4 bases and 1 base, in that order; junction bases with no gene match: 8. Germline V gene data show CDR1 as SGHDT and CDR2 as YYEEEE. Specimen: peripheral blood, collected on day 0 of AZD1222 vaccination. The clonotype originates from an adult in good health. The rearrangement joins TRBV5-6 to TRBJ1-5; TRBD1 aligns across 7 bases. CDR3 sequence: CASSRRDRQSNQPQHF. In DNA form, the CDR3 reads TGTGCCAGCAGCCGCAGGGACAGACAGAGCAATCAGCCCCAGCATTTT.